Each of the 14 T cell receptor beta chains below was sequenced from the same sample in a study of T cell changes during pregnancy in multiple sclerosis (dated by TCRdb to 2018 to 2020). Library prep was done by the immunoSEQ multiplex PCR assay. TCRdb mirrors the immuneACCESS table, restricted to in-frame sequences. Some clones are absent from its copies; in checked studies, under half trace to an unresolved V gene, and the reason for the others is unknown. Counted in this sample were 95,000 to 100,000 clones; about 91% of them appeared once. The ten biggest clones cover more than 2% of the sample. Sequencing was performed on peripheral blood, taken after pregnancy. Receptor source: a female donor in good health, enrolled as a control in a pregnancy study.

V usage is TRBV19 and J usage is TRBJ1-1, with D tentatively TRBD1 (5 bases). CDR1 is LNHDA, CDR2 SQIVND, per germline (reference sequence). Deletions cut 7 bases from V and 1 base from J, with 13 bases between. The CDR3 sequence is 14 residues long. The CDR3 sequence is CASTPDMWNTEAFF. CDR3 coding DNA: TGTGCCAGTACCCCGGACATGTGGAACACTGAAGCTTTCTTT. The full variable domain, rest sourced from reference TRBV19 and TRBJ1-1, is DGGITQSPKYLFRKEGQNVTLSCEQNLNHDAMYWYRQDPGQGLRLIYYSQIVNDFQKGDIAEGYSVSREKKESFPLTVTSAQKNPTAFYLCASTPDMWNTEAFFGQGTRLTVV.

The genes are TRBV10-3 and TRBJ2-1; D call uncertain. V gave up 0 bases and J gave up 8 bases, with 14 bases separating them. This CDR3 has 15 residues. Germline V gives CDR1 ENHRY, CDR2 SYGVKD. The CDR3 sequence: CAISESRGSSDEQFF. The CDR3 bases are TGTGCCATCAGTGAGTCACGAGGCTCGAGCGATGAGCAGTTCTTC.

CDR3 residues: CASSVTRDISGTQYF. CDR3 sequence (DNA): TGTGCCAGCAGTGTGACGCGGGATATCAGCGGGACCCAGTACTTC. The chain combines TRBV6-1 with TRBJ2-5, with TRBD2 as a possible D gene (6 bases). Trimming took 4 bases from V and 7 from J, leaving 19 bases between them. Germline V gene sequence: CDR1 MNHNS, CDR2 SASEGT. This CDR3 has 15 residues.

This chain's CDR3 is CASSHPIPPGRFYEQYF. CDR3 DNA sequence: TGTGCCAGCAGCCACCCCATTCCCCCAGGGCGATTCTACGAGCAGTACTTC. V usage is TRBV4-2 and J usage is TRBJ2-7, with D tentatively TRBD1 (5 bases). The germline CDR1 and CDR2 sequences are LGHNA and YNFKEQ. This CDR3 comprises 17 residues. Trimming left V 3 bases short and J 3 bases short, with 21 bases between.

This clone was seen just once. The rearrangement links TRBV27 to TRBJ1-1; 10 bases fit TRBD1. CDR1 is MNHEY and CDR2 is SMNVEV in the germline V gene (reference sequence). The CDR3 contains 17 residues. The junction had 13 bases not matched to a gene; V was cut back by 9 bases and J by 0 bases. The CDR3 DNA is TGTGCCAGGATCCCCGGGACAGGGGTAAGGATGAACACTGAAGCTTTCTTT. It encodes CARIPGTGVRMNTEAFF.

This chain uses TRBV2 with TRBJ2-5; weak D call: TRBD2 (5 bases). The ends were cut back, 6 bases at V and 8 bases at J, with 19 bases in the middle. The CDR3 length is 14 residues. Germline lookup yields CDR1 SNHLY and CDR2 FYNNEI. The CDR3 spells CASRPPGREKTQYF. For the CDR3, the DNA is TGTGCCAGCAGGCCGCCGGGTAGGGAGAAAACCCAGTACTTC.

The V gene is TRBV28, the J gene TRBJ1-1; D gene unclear. Trimming cost V 6 bases and J 7 bases, with 6 bases left between them. Looked up from germline, CDR1 is MDHEN and CDR2 is SYDVKM. The CDR3 extends over 10 amino acids. CDR3 DNA: TGTGCCAGCAGACAGATTGAAGCTTTCTTT. It specifies CASRQIEAFF.

V is TRBV28 and J is TRBJ2-1; 12 nucleotides align to TRBD2. The J segment lost 8 bases and the V segment lost 3 bases, leaving 5 bases of the junction unmatched. The CDR3 length is 15 residues. CDR1 MDHEN and CDR2 SYDVKM come from the germline V gene. This CDR3 is CASSFRLAGVDEQFF. The CDR3 DNA reads TGTGCCAGCAGTTTTAGACTAGCGGGAGTGGATGAGCAGTTCTTC.

The chain is built from TRBV4-1 and TRBJ2-4; tentatively, D is TRBD1 (6 bases). Per the germline V gene, CDR1 is MGHRA and CDR2 is YSYEKL. Trimming took 10 bases from V and 3 from J, leaving 13 bases between them. The length of the CDR3 is 13 residues. The chain's CDR3 is CANVQGVKNIQYF. The CDR3 DNA sequence: TGCGCCAACGTACAGGGTGTCAAAAACATTCAGTACTTC.

V and J are TRBV28 and TRBJ1-1; possible D gene TRBD1, 6 bases. This CDR3 region has 14 residues. Germline V gene data show CDR1 as MDHEN and CDR2 as SYDVKM. The ends were cut back, 9 bases at V and 3 bases at J, with 17 bases in the middle. The CDR3: CASQDATGYTEAFF. CDR3 nucleotide sequence: TGTGCCAGTCAGGACGCCACAGGGTACACTGAAGCTTTCTTT.

The chain carries TRBV28 and TRBJ2-7; 7 bases map to TRBD1. V was pared by 3 bases and J by 3 bases, with 2 bases of the junction left unmatched. The CDR3 spans 13 residues. Germline V lookup: CDR1 MDHEN, CDR2 SYDVKM. As DNA, the CDR3 is TGTGCCAGCAGTTTGGGACAGAACTACGAGCAGTACTTC. Protein sequence: CASSLGQNYEQYF.

V gene TRBV27 combines with J gene TRBJ2-1; 12 nucleotides align to TRBD2. J gave up 8 bases and V 5 bases, and 4 bases lay outside the gene matches. Germline V gene data show CDR1 as MNHEY and CDR2 as SMNVEV (reference sequence). The CDR3 consists of 14 residues. CDR3 protein: CASSLAGGPHEQFF. DNA for the CDR3: TGTGCCAGCAGTCTAGCGGGAGGGCCGCATGAGCAGTTCTTC.

J is TRBJ2-2 and V is TRBV28, with a tentative D call TRBD1 (6 bases). Trimming stripped 10 bases from V and 2 bases from J, with 14 bases between. CDR1 is MDHEN, CDR2 SYDVKM, per germline. CDR3 length: 14 amino acids. CDR3: CATKAQGNTGELFF. The CDR3 DNA is TGTGCCACCAAGGCACAGGGTAACACCGGGGAGCTGTTTTTT. Looking up the rest from reference TRBV28 and TRBJ2-2 gives the full variable domain: DVKVTQSSRYLVKRTGEKVFLECVQDMDHENMFWYRQDPGLGLRLIYFSYDVKMKEKGDIPEGYSVSREKKERFSLILESASTNQTSMYLCATKAQGNTGELFFGEGSRLTVL.

This chain joins TRBV19 and TRBJ1-3; D unclear. Germline V lookup: CDR1 LNHDA, CDR2 SQIVND (reference sequence). The ends were cut back, 5 bases at V and 0 bases at J, with 5 bases in the middle. The CDR3 loop spans 13 amino acids. The CDR3 spells CASSVFSGNTIYF. The CDR3 DNA reads TGTGCCAGTAGTGTCTTCTCTGGAAACACCATATATTTT.